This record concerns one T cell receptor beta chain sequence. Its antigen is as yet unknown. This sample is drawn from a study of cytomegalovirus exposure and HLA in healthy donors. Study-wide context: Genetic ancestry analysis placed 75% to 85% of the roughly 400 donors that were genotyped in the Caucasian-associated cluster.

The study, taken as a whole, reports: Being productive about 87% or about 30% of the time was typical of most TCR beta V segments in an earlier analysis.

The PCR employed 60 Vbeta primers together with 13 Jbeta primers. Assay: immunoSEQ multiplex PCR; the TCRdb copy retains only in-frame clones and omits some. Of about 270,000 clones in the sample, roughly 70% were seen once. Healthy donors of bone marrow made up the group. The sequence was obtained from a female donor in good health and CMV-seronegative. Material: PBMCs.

This CDR3 reads CASSIVGGVQETQYF. CDR3 bases: TGTGCCAGTAGTATAGTGGGGGGGGTCCAAGAGACCCAGTACTTC. The J gene is TRBJ2-5, the V gene TRBV19, with 7 nucleotides matching TRBD2. The CDR3 sequence is 15 residues long. CDR1 LNHDA and CDR2 SQIVND come from the germline V gene (reference sequence). V gave up 1 base and J gave up 1 base; unmatched junction bases: 3.